The rows below give T cell receptor beta chains drawn from one sample of a study of a mutant IDH1 vaccine in newly diagnosed glioma. These receptors lack a known antigen. The protocol was immunoSEQ multiplex PCR, while the TCRdb copy is restricted to in-frame clones and leaves out a portion. The table shows 75,000 to 95,000 clones, with around 92% occurring only once. The sample in question was PBMCs, obtained from a glioma patient whose treatment included an IDH1 peptide vaccine. These receptors were obtained from a woman aged 45-65 years with glioma. Each CDR3 is given with its conserved first and last residue. Fields, in order: J gene, V gene, D gene, clone size, CDR3 protein, CDR3 DNA. The D gene is left open where the match is weak. Clone size, where shown, is once, few, many, or a class for clones that have expanded.

TRBJ2-2,TRBV4-1,.,.,CASSQEMVGTGELFF,TGCGCCAGCAGCCAAGAAATGGTTGGGACCGGGGAGCTGTTTTTT
TRBJ2-1,TRBV28,.,.,CASSRDQVWGEQFF,TGTGCCAGCAGCCGGGACCAGGTTTGGGGTGAGCAGTTCTTC
TRBJ2-7,TRBV13,.,.,CASSPSTGLGQYF,TGTGCCAGCAGCCCCTCGACAGGTCTAGGGCAGTACTTC
TRBJ2-5,TRBV6-1,.,.,CASSESGWTQETQYF,TGTGCCAGCAGTGAGTCCGGGTGGACCCAAGAGACCCAGTACTTC
TRBJ1-5,TRBV2,.,few,CASTQRHSNQPQHF,TGTGCCAGCACCCAGAGGCATAGCAATCAGCCCCAGCATTTT
TRBJ2-3,TRBV18,.,.,CASSGANTDTQYF,TGTGCCAGCTCGGGAGCGAACACAGATACGCAGTATTTT
TRBJ1-3,TRBV4-1,TRBD1,.,CASSQDRNRGQNTIYF,TGCGCCAGCAGCCAAGATAGGAACAGGGGGCAAAACACCATATATTTT
TRBJ2-1,TRBV27,TRBD2,.,CASSLSGGERNNEQFF,TGTGCCAGCAGTTTATCTGGGGGGGAGCGGAACAATGAGCAGTTCTTC
TRBJ1-5,TRBV27,.,.,CASSLRAVNQPQHF,TGTGCCAGCAGTTTACGGGCAGTCAATCAGCCCCAGCATTTT
TRBJ1-4,TRBV27,TRBD1,.,CASRPGTGTEKLFF,TGTGCCAGCAGACCCGGGACAGGTACCGAAAAACTGTTTTTT
TRBJ2-5,TRBV9,.,.,CASSVDVSSQETQYF,TGTGCCAGCAGCGTAGACGTCAGTTCCCAAGAGACCCAGTACTTC
TRBJ2-1,TRBV11-2,.,.,CASRFAGRRKNEQFF,TGTGCCAGCAGGTTTGCGGGAAGAAGAAAAAATGAGCAGTTCTTC
TRBJ2-2,TRBV10-2,TRBD1,once,CASSGTGRKGTGELFF,TGCGCCAGCAGTGGGACAGGGAGAAAAGGTACCGGGGAGCTGTTTTTT
TRBJ1-1,TRBV7-9,.,.,CASSFPLDMDTEAFF,TGTGCCAGCAGCTTCCCTCTAGATATGGACACTGAAGCTTTCTTT
TRBJ2-1,TRBV11-2,TRBD1,.,CASSLEGNRGNEQFF,TGTGCCAGCAGCTTAGAGGGAAACAGGGGTAATGAGCAGTTCTTC
TRBJ1-2,TRBV10-3,.,.,CAISESGGAGGYTF,TGTGCCATCAGTGAGTCGGGGGGGGCAGGAGGCTACACCTTC
TRBJ1-5,TRBV2,.,.,CASRGSTSNQPQHF,TGTGCCAGCAGGGGGTCCACTAGCAATCAGCCCCAGCATTTT
TRBJ2-7,TRBV6-5,.,.,CASKKVTTSSYEQYF,TGTGCCAGCAAAAAGGTGACGACGAGCTCCTACGAGCAGTACTTC
TRBJ1-2,TRBV10-3,TRBD1,.,CAISGTGGYYGYTF,TGTGCCATCAGTGGGACAGGGGGCTACTATGGCTACACCTTC
TRBJ2-6,TRBV7-3,.,.,CASSLSGYGANVLTF,TGTGCCAGCAGCTTATCAGGGTATGGGGCCAACGTCCTGACTTTC
TRBJ2-7,TRBV7-8,TRBD1,.,CASSLVAGTVIYEQYF,TGTGCCAGCAGCTTAGTAGCCGGGACAGTAATCTACGAGCAGTACTTC
TRBJ1-1,TRBV7-2,.,.,CASSFSRRNTEAFF,TGTGCCAGCAGCTTTTCGAGGCGGAACACTGAAGCTTTCTTT
TRBJ2-7,TRBV6-6,TRBD1,.,CASSYPGQGSYEQYF,TGTGCCAGCAGTTACCCAGGACAGGGGTCCTACGAGCAGTACTTC
TRBJ2-5,TRBV4-1,TRBD2,once,CASSPRTSGRKETQYF,TGCGCCAGCAGCCCGAGGACTAGCGGGAGAAAAGAGACCCAGTACTTC
TRBJ1-2,TRBV7-2,TRBD1,.,CASSSPYRGRGYGYTF,TGTGCCAGCAGCTCGCCCTACAGGGGAAGGGGCTATGGCTACACCTTC
TRBJ1-5,TRBV10-3,.,.,CAISESGAYQPQHF,TGTGCCATCAGTGAGTCCGGGGCCTATCAGCCCCAGCATTTT
TRBJ1-3,TRBV2,.,.,CASSEQGIYSGNTIYF,TGTGCCAGCAGTGAACAGGGGATCTACTCTGGAAACACCATATATTTT
TRBJ1-3,TRBV4-1,.,.,CASSQEEGYSGNTIYF,TGCGCCAGCAGCCAAGAAGAGGGATACTCTGGAAACACCATATATTTT
TRBJ1-5,TRBV19,.,.,CASSIDRGGMRPQHF,TGTGCCAGTAGTATAGATAGGGGAGGGATGCGGCCCCAGCATTTT
TRBJ2-1,TRBV11-2,.,.,CAINLGASHNEQFF,TGTGCCATCAATCTAGGGGCGTCCCACAATGAGCAGTTCTTC
TRBJ1-1,TRBV28,TRBD1,few,CASSTQGLQAFF,TGTGCCAGCAGTACACAGGGGTTGCAAGCTTTCTTT
TRBJ2-7,TRBV4-2,.,.,CASSQDISAAYEQYF,TGTGCCAGCAGCCAAGATATAAGTGCTGCCTACGAGCAGTACTTC
TRBJ2-7,TRBV27,TRBD1,.,CASSLGRGLSEQYF,TGTGCCAGCAGTTTAGGCAGGGGGCTGTCCGAGCAGTACTTC
TRBJ2-3,TRBV7-9,TRBD2,.,CASSSGTRNTDTQYF,TGTGCCAGCAGCTCCGGGACTAGAAACACAGATACGCAGTATTTT
TRBJ1-2,TRBV10-3,TRBD1,once,CAISEPGQGADTF,TGTGCCATCAGTGAGCCGGGACAGGGGGCGGACACCTTC
TRBJ1-4,TRBV30,.,.,CAWTRTREGKLFF,TGTGCCTGGACCAGGACTAGGGAGGGAAAACTGTTTTTT
TRBJ2-1,TRBV25-1,.,.,CASSGVINEQFF,TGTGCCAGCAGTGGGGTGATCAATGAGCAGTTCTTC
TRBJ2-7,TRBV7-8,TRBD2,.,CASSAHRLAGGRTYEQYF,TGTGCCAGCAGCGCACACCGCCTAGCGGGAGGGCGCACCTACGAGCAGTACTTC
TRBJ2-1,TRBV10-2,TRBD2,.,CASSERSGRARNEQFF,TGCGCCAGCAGTGAGAGGAGCGGGAGGGCCCGCAATGAGCAGTTCTTC
TRBJ2-1,TRBV6-1,TRBD2,.,CASSTQTSGSFEQFF,TGTGCCAGCAGTACCCAGACTAGCGGGAGCTTTGAGCAGTTCTTC
TRBJ2-2,TRBV28,.,.,CASSLSLVRAGELFF,TGTGCCAGCAGTTTATCCCTAGTGAGGGCCGGGGAGCTGTTTTTT
TRBJ2-7,TRBV5-4,TRBD1,.,CASSFGDRGVTYEQYF,TGTGCCAGCAGCTTTGGGGACAGGGGAGTAACCTACGAGCAGTACTTC
TRBJ2-5,TRBV7-3,TRBD2,.,CASSLSGRGETQYF,TGTGCCAGCAGCTTAAGCGGGAGGGGAGAGACCCAGTACTTC
TRBJ2-2,TRBV9,TRBD1,.,CASSVDYGTGAPGELFF,TGTGCCAGCAGCGTAGATTACGGGACAGGGGCCCCCGGGGAGCTGTTTTTT